Sequencing of this T cell receptor (beta chain) was carried out in a study of blood T cell repertoires in COVID-19. Study information: Italy, Spain and the United States were the sources of the convalescent and acute COVID-19 samples. The cDNA or gDNA used as material had been derived from T cells, B-cell-depleted T cells, or PBMCs.

This CDR3 spans 15 amino acids. V trimming: 0 bases; J trimming: 5 bases; junction bases outside the gene matches: 7. Per the germline V gene, CDR1 is SGDLS and CDR2 is YYNGEE. Self-reported history from a screening survey and questionnaire set each donor's cohort. Recovered Cohort 3 donors showed two negative PCRs, clearance, or symptom resolution. Profiling relied on immunoSEQ multiplex PCR, and the TCRdb table lists in-frame clones only, not all of them. The sample yields 250,000 to 300,000 clones, over 75% seen once. The V and J genes are TRBV9 and TRBJ2-7; 8 positions match TRBD2. This receptor was identified in a woman aged 25 to 45 who had recovered from COVID-19. Sequenced input: PBMCs or T cells enriched from blood (not recorded which). CDR3 bases: TGTGCCAGCAGCGTAGCTCCGGGAGGGCCTGACGAGCAGTACTTC. Protein product: CASSVAPGGPDEQYF.